The 32 T cell receptor beta chains listed next were all sequenced from one sample in a study of T cell repertoires in cytomegalovirus infection. These receptors have no known antigen. Using its own MiXCR run on the reads, TCRdb lists one record per CDR3 protein. The sample includes around 300,000 distinct CDR3 sequences, approximately 22% of them seen just once. Sequenced material: cultured PBMCs, taken from culture after CMV antigen stimulation. Receptor source: a human donor in good health (CMV status not recorded). Some clones in this sample may be carry-over from other donors' samples.

This clonotype was recorded many times. The rearrangement uses TRBV7-2 and TRBJ2-3; maybe TRBD2 (6 bases). Germline lookup yields CDR1 SGHTA and CDR2 FQGNSA. The CDR3 is 16 amino acids. V shed 6 bases and J shed 3 bases, with 19 bases lying between them. The CDR3 DNA is TGTGCCAGCAGTACACAAGCGGGTCGGCGGACAGATACGCAGTATTTT. It specifies CASSTQAGRRTDTQYF.

The gene calls are TRBV2 and TRBJ2-7; D may be TRBD2 (5 bases). Germline V gene sequence: CDR1 SNHLY, CDR2 FYNNEI. This CDR3 has 15 amino acids. Deletions cut 3 bases from V and 1 base from J, with 13 bases between. The CDR3 coding sequence is TGTGCCAGCAGTGATACCCGGGGAACTTCCTACGAGCAGTACTTC. Translated, it gives CASSDTRGTSYEQYF.

CDR3 region: CASSPSDGQGNTGELFF. The CDR3 region has the DNA TGTGCCAGCAGCCCTAGTGACGGACAGGGAAACACCGGGGAGCTGTTTTTT. The chain has TRBV6-2 or TRBV6-3 and TRBJ2-2, with 8 positions matching TRBD1. Germline V CDR1 and CDR2: MNHEY, SVGEGT. The CDR3 totals 17 residues. The trim removed 6 bases at V and 2 bases at J, leaving 11 bases unmatched.

The chain links TRBV6-5 to TRBJ2-7, with TRBD2 matching 7 bases. The CDR3 is made up of 13 amino acids. Germline V lookup: CDR1 MNHEY, CDR2 SVGAGI. The V gene end was trimmed by 2 bases and the J gene end by 6 bases; junction bases not matched to a gene: 4. The DNA for the CDR3 is TGTGCCAGCAGTTACGGGCTAGCGGCCGAGCAGTACTTC. This gives the protein CASSYGLAAEQYF.

This clonotype was seen many times. This chain connects TRBV7-8 to TRBJ2-1; TRBD2 aligns across 9 bases. V lost 3 bases and J lost 4; bases outside the gene matches: 4. Germline CDR1 reads SGHVS; CDR2 reads FQNEAQ. CDR3 length: 15 residues. This chain's CDR3 is CASSFGTSMYNEQFF. Written as DNA, the CDR3 is TGTGCCAGCAGCTTTGGGACTAGCATGTACAATGAGCAGTTCTTC.

This clonotype was counted only a few times. The chain combines TRBV7-3 with TRBJ1-5, with D maybe TRBD1 (5 bases). The CDR3 runs 14 residues. Trimming shortened V by 0 bases and J by 6 bases, and 9 bases separated the two germline ends. Germline V gene lookup returns CDR1 SGHTA and CDR2 FQGTGA. Here the CDR3 reads CASSLTGQGQPQHF. The CDR3 DNA sequence: TGTGCCAGCAGCTTAACCGGGCAGGGTCAGCCCCAGCATTTT.

This clonotype qualifies as medium-sized. V gene TRBV7-9 combines with J gene TRBJ1-1; TRBD1 matches at 8 bases. In germline, CDR1 is SEHNR, CDR2 FQNEAQ (reference sequence). The V and J ends lost 6 bases and 4 bases, in that order; junction bases with no gene match: 16. CDR3 length: 17 residues. The CDR3 DNA sequence: TGTGCCAGCAGTTGGGGTGGGACAGGCCTTTGGTCCACTGAAGCTTTCTTT. Protein product: CASSWGGTGLWSTEAFF. Filled out from reference TRBV7-9 and TRBJ1-1, the complete variable domain reads DTGVSQNPRHKITKRGQNVTFRCDPISEHNRLYWYRQTLGQGPEFLTYFQNEAQLEKSRLLSDRFSAERPKGSFSTLEIQRTEQGDSAMYLCASSWGGTGLWSTEAFFGQGTRLTVV.

The chain recombines TRBV10-3 with TRBJ2-5; D perhaps matches TRBD2 (5 bases). This CDR3 is 15 amino acids long. CDR1 and CDR2 from the germline V gene are ENHRY and SYGVKD. V was clipped by 4 bases and J by 10 bases, with 22 bases between them. This chain's CDR3 is CAISVAGSDLRHQYF. The CDR3 region has the DNA TGTGCCATCAGTGTGGCGGGTAGCGATCTAAGGCACCAGTACTTC.

The genes are TRBV12-3 or TRBV12-4 and TRBJ2-6; D not certain. Trimming took off 6 bases at V and 7 bases at J, with 13 bases between the two ends. CDR3 length: 14 residues. CDR3: CASRGGNYANVLTF. The CDR3 bases are TGTGCCAGCAGAGGTGGGAATTATGCCAACGTCCTGACTTTC.

This clonotype was recorded many times. V is TRBV20-1 and J is TRBJ1-1, with TRBD1 matching 7 bases. The CDR3 runs to 14 residues. Germline trimming cut 2 bases from V and 0 bases from J; bases unmatched to any gene: 3. Germline V gives CDR1 DFQATT, CDR2 SNEGSKA (reference sequence). This CDR3 is CSARKGAMNTEAFF. For the CDR3, the DNA is TGCAGTGCTAGAAAGGGGGCCATGAACACTGAAGCTTTCTTT.

This chain joins TRBV20-1 and TRBJ2-3, with 9 nucleotides matching TRBD2. This CDR3 has 14 amino acids. With V trimmed by 1 base and J by 2 bases, 1 base remained unmatched. The V gene's germline CDR1 is DFQATT and CDR2 SNEGSKA (reference sequence). CDR3 bases: TGCAGTGCTAGAGGGACTAGCGTCACAGATACGCAGTATTTT. Amino acid sequence: CSARGTSVTDTQYF.

The V gene is TRBV19, the J gene TRBJ2-2; no definite D call. This CDR3 contains 14 residues. Trimming pared 6 bases from V and 5 bases from J, leaving 13 bases between. The germline V gene has CDR1 LNHDA and CDR2 SQIVND (reference sequence). CDR3 sequence reads: CASSTSQATGELFF. CDR3 DNA: TGTGCCAGTAGCACCAGTCAGGCAACCGGGGAGCTGTTTTTT.

In this sample, this clonotype turned up many times. This chain uses TRBV6-5 with TRBJ2-1; 10 positions match TRBD1. This CDR3 contains 15 residues. V was pared by 6 bases and J by 5 bases, with 7 bases of the junction left unmatched. Germline-derived CDR1 and CDR2 are MNHEY and SVGAGI. CDR3 sequence reads: CASSPGQGVHNEQFF. CDR3 coding DNA: TGTGCCAGCAGCCCCGGACAGGGGGTCCACAATGAGCAGTTCTTC.

This clonotype was detected a few times. This chain links TRBV7-8 with TRBJ1-1, with D unclear. The CDR3 spans 15 residues. The V gene lost 5 bases and the J gene lost 3 bases, with 16 bases spanning the gap. Germline V gene sequence: CDR1 SGHVS, CDR2 FQNEAQ. This CDR3 is CASSLVMGADTEAFF. DNA of the CDR3: TGTGCCAGCAGCCTCGTTATGGGTGCGGACACTGAAGCTTTCTTT.

The table lists this clonotype with many counts. The chain recombines TRBV7-2 with TRBJ2-1; 9 positions match TRBD2. Trimming removed 6 bases from V and 1 base from J; junction bases left unmatched: 7. The CDR3 totals 16 residues. The germline CDR1 and CDR2 sequences are SGHTA and FQGNSA. DNA of the CDR3: TGTGCCAGCAGGGAGTCGACTAGCGGTTCCTACAATGAGCAGTTCTTC. Its protein is CASRESTSGSYNEQFF.

This clonotype was seen ten or more times. For the CDR3, the DNA is TGTGCCAGCAGCTATAGCGGGAGGGCCGGGGAGACCCAGTACTTC. It translates to CASSYSGRAGETQYF. The rearrangement uses TRBV6-1 and TRBJ2-5; 11 bases map to TRBD2. CDR1 is MNHNS, CDR2 SASEGT, per germline. CDR3 size: 15 residues. Trimming at V came to 6 bases and at J to 5 bases, leaving 8 bases not matched to a gene.

This clonotype has at least ten counts. The chain uses TRBV4-1 and TRBJ2-7; D is perhaps TRBD1 (6 bases). Trimming shortened V by 4 bases and J by 0 bases, and 10 bases separated the two germline ends. CDR1 and CDR2 (germline): MGHRA, YSYEKL. The CDR3 runs 14 residues. CDR3 sequence reads: CASSLRDNSYEQYF. CDR3 nucleotide sequence: TGCGCCAGCAGCCTCCGGGACAACTCCTACGAGCAGTACTTC.

The chain has TRBV19 and TRBJ2-2; D might be TRBD2 (6 bases). The length of the CDR3 is 15 residues. CDR1 is LNHDA and CDR2 is SQIVND in the germline V gene (reference sequence). The V end was cut by 3 bases, the J end by 6 bases, with 14 bases between. In DNA, the CDR3 is TGTGCCAGTAGTATGGCGTCTAGCGTAGCCGGGGAGCTGTTTTTT. As protein: CASSMASSVAGELFF.

This clonotype has ten or more counts. This chain uses TRBV7-2 with TRBJ2-2, with a possible D match to TRBD1 (5 bases). The CDR3 runs to 16 residues. The V gene's germline CDR1 is SGHTA and CDR2 FQGNSA. V lost 5 bases and J 0 bases, leaving 13 bases between the germline ends. The CDR3 region is CASSQRQRPNTGELFF. The DNA for the CDR3 is TGTGCCAGCAGCCAGCGACAGCGCCCGAACACCGGGGAGCTGTTTTTT.

This clonotype was counted a few times. The V and J genes are TRBV6-2 or TRBV6-3 and TRBJ2-5; TRBD1 might be the D (6 bases). CDR3 length: 16 amino acids. Germline V gives CDR1 MNHEY, CDR2 SVGEGT. V lost 2 bases to trimming and J lost 7 bases, with 20 bases between them. The CDR3 region has the DNA TGTGCCAGCAGTTACCCTCCCCGGACAGCGAGGGGGACCCAGTACTTC. Residues: CASSYPPRTARGTQYF.

Points on this clonotype: This may be a read error, as it is one base from a much larger clone. J is TRBJ2-1 and V is TRBV7-2, with D perhaps TRBD1 or TRBD2 (5 bases each). Germline V gives CDR1 SGHTA, CDR2 FQGNSA. CDR3 size: 14 residues. Trimming took 10 bases from V and 3 from J, leaving 16 bases between them. CDR3 amino acids: CATSSLGVYNEQFF. CDR3 bases: TGTGCCACTTCCTCACTAGGGGTCTACAATGAGCAGTTCTTC.

This clonotype has a handful of counts. The gene calls are TRBV28 and TRBJ2-1; D might be TRBD1 (6 bases). The V gene lost 4 bases and the J gene lost 8 bases, with 12 bases spanning the gap. This CDR3 comprises 13 residues. Germline V gives CDR1 MDHEN, CDR2 SYDVKM. The CDR3 region is CASSSPGVYEQFF. CDR3 DNA sequence: TGTGCCAGCAGTTCCCCAGGGGTTTATGAGCAGTTCTTC. Combining the CDR3 with reference TRBV28 and TRBJ2-1 gives the whole variable domain DVKVTQSSRYLVKRTGEKVFLECVQDMDHENMFWYRQDPGLGLRLIYFSYDVKMKEKGDIPEGYSVSREKKERFSLILESASTNQTSMYLCASSSPGVYEQFFGPGTRLTVL.

The chain links TRBV3-1 to TRBJ2-1, with 7 bases that match TRBD2. This CDR3 spans 16 amino acids. Germline V CDR1 and CDR2: LGHDT, YNNKEL (reference sequence). Trimming cost V 5 bases and J 8 bases; bases outside gene matches: 15. CDR3 in amino acids: CASSLGLDVMRDEQFF. For the CDR3, the DNA is TGTGCCAGCAGCTTAGGACTAGATGTTATGAGGGATGAGCAGTTCTTC.

J is TRBJ2-7 and V is TRBV6-2 or TRBV6-3; no firm D call. V lost 6 bases and J lost 3, with 9 bases in between. Germline V gene sequence: CDR1 MNHEY, CDR2 SVGEGT. The CDR3 has 12 amino acids. CDR3 loop: CASRDPSYEQYF. The CDR3 nucleotides are TGTGCCAGCAGGGACCCCAGCTACGAGCAGTACTTC.

This sequence joins TRBV27 and TRBJ1-5; D not certain. V gave up 2 bases and J gave up 4 bases, with 12 bases separating them. The CDR3 is 15 residues long. Germline lookup yields CDR1 MNHEY and CDR2 SMNVEV (reference sequence). The CDR3 nucleotides read TGTGCCAGCAGTTTAGTGGCGGCCTCTAATCAGCCCCAGCATTTT. Translating gives CASSLVAASNQPQHF.

This clonotype showed up just a few times. The CDR3 DNA reads TGTGCCAGCAGCTTAGGCAGGGTGGAAGGCTACACCTTC. As protein: CASSLGRVEGYTF. The chain combines TRBV7-2 with TRBJ1-2; D perhaps matches TRBD1 (5 bases). Germline assignment: CDR1 SGHTA and CDR2 FQGNSA. With 1 base removed from V and 8 bases from J, the gap between germline ends came to 11 bases. There are 13 residues in the CDR3.

This clonotype has a handful of counts. The chain recombines TRBV3-1 with TRBJ2-3, with 10 positions matching TRBD2. CDR1 is LGHDT, CDR2 YNNKEL, per germline (reference sequence). This CDR3 region has 16 residues. J was trimmed by 7 bases and V by 0 bases; bases with no gene match: 7. Written as DNA, the CDR3 is TGTGCCAGCAGCCAAGACTCCCTAGCGGGAGTAAATACGCAGTATTTT. Translated: CASSQDSLAGVNTQYF.

This clonotype was seen only a few times. The chain is built from TRBV7-2 and TRBJ2-2; D is tentatively TRBD1 or TRBD2 (7 bases each). V was shortened by 4 bases and J by 6 bases, with 18 bases between the two germline ends. Per the germline V gene, CDR1 is SGHTA and CDR2 is FQGNSA. The length of the CDR3 is 16 residues. In DNA, the CDR3 is TGTGCCAGCAGCTCCCAATGGGGGAGGGGGCCCGGGGAGCTGTTTTTT. This sequence encodes CASSSQWGRGPGELFF.

This clonotype has at least ten counts. V is TRBV7-2 and J is TRBJ2-7; D is unresolved. The germline gives CDR1 SGHTA, CDR2 FQGNSA. Between the trimmed V and J ends, which lost 5 bases and 0 bases, there was a span of 11 bases. CDR3 length equals 14 residues. CDR3 sequence: CASSPSPNSYEQYV. CDR3 nucleotides: TGTGCCAGCAGCCCCTCGCCCAACTCCTACGAGCAGTACGTC.

The chain couples TRBV10-3 to TRBJ1-1, with a weak D call TRBD1 (5 bases). V was pared by 10 bases and J by 3 bases, with 24 bases between. The CDR3 loop spans 16 amino acids. Germline CDR1 ENHRY, CDR2 SYGVKD. CDR3 DNA sequence: TGTGCCAGCCGGGGACCGACGGGCTCCTGGGACACTGAAGCTTTCTTT. It specifies CASRGPTGSWDTEAFF.

This clonotype was seen ten or more times. CDR3 sequence: CASSRTGTGTSPLHF. In nucleotides, the CDR3 is TGTGCCAGCAGTCGAACCGGGACAGGGACTTCACCCCTCCACTTT. The chain links TRBV12-3 or TRBV12-4 to TRBJ1-6; TRBD1 aligns across 9 bases. The CDR3 covers 15 residues. Unmatched junction bases numbered 8, after V lost 5 bases and J lost 9 bases.

The CDR3 here is CASSNRIAGPTDTQYF. CDR3 nucleotides: TGTGCCAGCAGTAACCGGATAGCGGGACCCACAGATACGCAGTATTTT. The chain carries TRBV28 and TRBJ2-3; 8 bases align to TRBD2. Trimming removed 5 bases from V and 2 bases from J; junction bases left unmatched: 9. Germline-derived CDR1 and CDR2 are MDHEN and SYDVKM. The CDR3 contains 16 residues.